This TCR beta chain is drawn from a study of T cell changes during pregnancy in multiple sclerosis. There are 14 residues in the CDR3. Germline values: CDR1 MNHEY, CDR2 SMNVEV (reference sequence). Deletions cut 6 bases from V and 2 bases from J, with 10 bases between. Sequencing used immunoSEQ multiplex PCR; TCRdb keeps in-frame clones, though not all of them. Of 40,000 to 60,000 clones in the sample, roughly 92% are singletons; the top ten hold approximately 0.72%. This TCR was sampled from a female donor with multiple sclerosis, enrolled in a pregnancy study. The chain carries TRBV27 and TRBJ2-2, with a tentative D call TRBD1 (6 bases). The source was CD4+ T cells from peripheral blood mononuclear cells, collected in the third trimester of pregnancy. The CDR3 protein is CASRLQGNTGELFF. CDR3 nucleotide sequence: TGTGCCAGCAGGTTACAGGGAAACACCGGGGAGCTGTTTTTT.